This is a list of T cell receptor beta chains from one sample in a study of T cell repertoires in cytomegalovirus infection. Each CDR3 protein is one row after TCRdb ran MiXCR on the reads. The profile shows hundreds of thousands of distinct CDR3 sequences, around 30% of them singletons. These TCRs are of unknown antigen specificity. This sample comprised cultured CD8+ T cells from PBMCs, obtained from culture after CMV antigen stimulation. Receptor source: a human donor in good health (CMV status not recorded). Some clones in this sample may be carry-over from other donors' samples. The CDR3 runs from the conserved cysteine through the conserved F or W. Fields, in order: J gene, V gene, clone size, CDR3 length, D gene, CDR3 DNA, CDR3 protein. The D gene is left open where the match is weak. For some rows the clone size is stated as once, few or many, or as a class when expanded; others skip it.

j_gene: TRBJ2-7
v_gene: TRBV19
abundance: -
len: 13
d_gene: -
CDR3nt: TGTGCCAGTAGTATTCAGGTCCAATACGAGCAGTACTTC
CDR3aa: CASSIQVQYEQYF

j_gene: TRBJ1-2
v_gene: TRBV19
abundance: few
len: 15
d_gene: TRBD1
CDR3nt: TGTGCCAGTAGTCCCAGTCAGGGGGCGCGGTATGGCTACACCTTC
CDR3aa: CASSPSQGARYGYTF

j_gene: TRBJ1-5
v_gene: TRBV20-1
abundance: once
len: 15
d_gene: -
CDR3nt: TGCAGTGCTAGCCGGGGGGCAAGCGGGGGCCAGCCCCAGCATTTT
CDR3aa: CSASRGASGGQPQHF

j_gene: TRBJ1-3
v_gene: TRBV7-9
abundance: few
len: 16
d_gene: -
CDR3nt: TGTGCCAGCAGGCGTCCTGGGACTTACTCTGGAAACACCATATATTTT
CDR3aa: CASRRPGTYSGNTIYF

j_gene: TRBJ2-1
v_gene: TRBV7-2
abundance: few
len: 15
d_gene: -
CDR3nt: TGTGCCAGCACCCAGCGGGTTCCCTCCTACAATGAGCAGTTCTTC
CDR3aa: CASTQRVPSYNEQFF

j_gene: TRBJ2-5
v_gene: TRBV7-9
abundance: once
len: 14
d_gene: -
CDR3nt: TGTGCCAGCACCCCATCCCCGTACCAAGAGACCCAGTACTTC
CDR3aa: CASTPSPYQETQYF

j_gene: TRBJ2-1
v_gene: TRBV4-1
abundance: few
len: 15
d_gene: TRBD1
CDR3nt: TGCGCCAGCAGCCAACCGGGACAGGGTTTCAATGAGCAGTTCTTC
CDR3aa: CASSQPGQGFNEQFF

j_gene: TRBJ1-1
v_gene: TRBV9
abundance: -
len: 15
d_gene: -
CDR3nt: TGTGCCAGCAGCGTAGGGAGGGACGGTAACACTGAAGCTTTCTTT
CDR3aa: CASSVGRDGNTEAFF

j_gene: TRBJ2-7
v_gene: TRBV10-3
abundance: -
len: 14
d_gene: TRBD1
CDR3nt: TGTGCCATCTCATTAAGTGACAGGGGGCGTGAGCAGTACTTC
CDR3aa: CAISLSDRGREQYF

j_gene: TRBJ1-6
v_gene: TRBV28
abundance: few
len: 17
d_gene: -
CDR3nt: TGTGCCAGCAGTTGGACAGTCTTTAGCTCCTATAATTCACCCCTCCACTTT
CDR3aa: CASSWTVFSSYNSPLHF

j_gene: TRBJ1-5
v_gene: TRBV28
abundance: many
len: 18
d_gene: -
CDR3nt: TGTGCCAGCAGTTTGGACCTTATGGCCCCTTATAGCAATCAGCCCCAGCATTTT
CDR3aa: CASSLDLMAPYSNQPQHF

j_gene: TRBJ1-5
v_gene: TRBV4-3
abundance: -
len: 16
d_gene: TRBD1
CDR3nt: TGCGCCAGCAGCCAAGGCCCGGGACAGGGAAAGAGTCACCAGCATTTT
CDR3aa: CASSQGPGQGKSHQHF

j_gene: TRBJ2-6
v_gene: TRBV12-3/TRBV12-4
abundance: -
len: 15
d_gene: -
CDR3nt: TGTGCCAACAGTCCCAGGGTAAGTGGGGCCAACGTCCTGACTTTC
CDR3aa: CANSPRVSGANVLTF

j_gene: TRBJ2-2
v_gene: TRBV19
abundance: few
len: 15
d_gene: -
CDR3nt: TGTGCCAGTAGTATTTGGTACACTTACACCGGGGAGCTGTTTTTT
CDR3aa: CASSIWYTYTGELFF

j_gene: TRBJ2-4
v_gene: TRBV6-2/TRBV6-3
abundance: -
len: 12
d_gene: -
CDR3nt: TGTGCCAGCACCGAGACCGGGGACATTCAGTACTTC
CDR3aa: CASTETGDIQYF

j_gene: TRBJ1-1
v_gene: TRBV19
abundance: -
len: 16
d_gene: TRBD1
CDR3nt: TGTGCCAGTAGTCCCGAGACAGGGGTGAAGGACACTGAAGCTTTCTTT
CDR3aa: CASSPETGVKDTEAFF

j_gene: TRBJ2-5
v_gene: TRBV2
abundance: few
len: 16
d_gene: TRBD2
CDR3nt: TGTGCCAGCAGTGAATGGTCTAGCGGGACTCAAGAGACCCAGTACTTC
CDR3aa: CASSEWSSGTQETQYF

j_gene: TRBJ2-1
v_gene: TRBV7-9
abundance: many
len: 15
d_gene: TRBD1
CDR3nt: TGTGCCAGCAGCTTAGTACAGGGGGTGGACAATGAGCAGTTCTTC
CDR3aa: CASSLVQGVDNEQFF

j_gene: TRBJ1-2
v_gene: TRBV29-1
abundance: -
len: 12
d_gene: -
CDR3nt: TGCAGCGACCTGGACAGTAGGTATGGCTACACCTTC
CDR3aa: CSDLDSRYGYTF

j_gene: TRBJ1-1
v_gene: TRBV27
abundance: few
len: 14
d_gene: -
CDR3nt: TGTGCCACCTCCGCACGGGGGTACAGCACTGAAGCTTTCTTT
CDR3aa: CATSARGYSTEAFF

j_gene: TRBJ1-5
v_gene: TRBV7-8
abundance: many
len: 14
d_gene: TRBD1
CDR3nt: TGTGCCAGCAGTAGGGGACAGGTCAATCAGCCCCAGCATTTT
CDR3aa: CASSRGQVNQPQHF

j_gene: TRBJ2-1
v_gene: TRBV19
abundance: few
len: 15
d_gene: -
CDR3nt: TGTGCCAGTAGTATAGATTTGGGACTCCAGAATGAGCAGTTCTTC
CDR3aa: CASSIDLGLQNEQFF

j_gene: TRBJ1-1
v_gene: TRBV7-9
abundance: -
len: 13
d_gene: -
CDR3nt: TGTGCCAGCAGCTCAGAGACCGGCACTGAAGCTTTCTTT
CDR3aa: CASSSETGTEAFF

j_gene: TRBJ2-7
v_gene: TRBV5-1
abundance: few
len: 15
d_gene: -
CDR3nt: TGCGCCAGCAGCTTTGCGACAGATCTACCCTACGAGCAGTACTTC
CDR3aa: CASSFATDLPYEQYF

j_gene: TRBJ2-2
v_gene: TRBV7-3
abundance: many
len: 12
d_gene: -
CDR3nt: TGTGCCAGCAGCGTTATCACCGGGGAGCTGTTTTTT
CDR3aa: CASSVITGELFF

j_gene: TRBJ2-1
v_gene: TRBV19
abundance: -
len: 13
d_gene: -
CDR3nt: TGTGCCAGTATTATTAGGCCCCCGGGTGAGCAGTTCTTC
CDR3aa: CASIIRPPGEQFF

j_gene: TRBJ1-1
v_gene: TRBV4-1
abundance: many
len: 17
d_gene: -
CDR3nt: TGCGCCAGCAGCCAAGATGATAGCGGGTTTGTAGACACTGAAGCTTTCTTT
CDR3aa: CASSQDDSGFVDTEAFF

j_gene: TRBJ2-5
v_gene: TRBV4-1
abundance: few
len: 14
d_gene: TRBD2
CDR3nt: TGCGCCAGCAGCCACGGGAGGTACCAAGAGACCCAGTACTTC
CDR3aa: CASSHGRYQETQYF

j_gene: TRBJ2-1
v_gene: TRBV7-6
abundance: many
len: 15
d_gene: -
CDR3nt: TGTGCCAGCAGCCTTACAGGGATGCTCGGCAATGAGCAGTTCTTC
CDR3aa: CASSLTGMLGNEQFF

j_gene: TRBJ2-5
v_gene: TRBV7-3
abundance: few
len: 17
d_gene: TRBD2
CDR3nt: TGTGCCAGCAGCCCTGGGGCTAGCGGGGTGTACCAAGAGACCCAGTACTTC
CDR3aa: CASSPGASGVYQETQYF

j_gene: TRBJ1-1
v_gene: TRBV28
abundance: -
len: 14
d_gene: -
CDR3nt: TGTGCCAGCATCCCGGGGCGTCTGAACACTGAAGCTTTCTTT
CDR3aa: CASIPGRLNTEAFF

j_gene: TRBJ1-5
v_gene: TRBV6-6
abundance: -
len: 11
d_gene: -
CDR3nt: TGTGCCAGCAGGAGGGGGCAGCCCCAGCATTTT
CDR3aa: CASRRGQPQHF

j_gene: TRBJ1-6
v_gene: TRBV28
abundance: once
len: 20
d_gene: -
CDR3nt: TGTGCCAACAGCTTAGGGGGGGTAGGCCCCCGAAGCTCCTATAATTCACCCCTCCACTTT
CDR3aa: CANSLGGVGPRSSYNSPLHF